This T cell receptor beta chain originates from a study of cytomegalovirus exposure and HLA in healthy donors. Looked up from germline, CDR1 is SQVTM and CDR2 is ANQGSEA. The CDR3 extends over 12 amino acids. Trimming left V 3 bases short and J 7 bases short, with 12 bases between. A multiplex PCR was run with 60 Vbeta primers and 13 Jbeta primers. Sequenced by immunoSEQ multiplex PCR; TCRdb stores in-frame clones only, minus some. The data hold 100,000 to 150,000 clones, with 82% observed a single time. The rearrangement joins TRBV29-1 to TRBJ1-2, with unresolved D. Sample: PBMCs. This sequence originates from a boy aged 2 to 9 in good health and CMV-seronegative. The CDR3 loop is CSVDLPPRGYTF. DNA of the CDR3: TGCAGCGTTGACCTCCCCCCTCGTGGCTACACCTTC.